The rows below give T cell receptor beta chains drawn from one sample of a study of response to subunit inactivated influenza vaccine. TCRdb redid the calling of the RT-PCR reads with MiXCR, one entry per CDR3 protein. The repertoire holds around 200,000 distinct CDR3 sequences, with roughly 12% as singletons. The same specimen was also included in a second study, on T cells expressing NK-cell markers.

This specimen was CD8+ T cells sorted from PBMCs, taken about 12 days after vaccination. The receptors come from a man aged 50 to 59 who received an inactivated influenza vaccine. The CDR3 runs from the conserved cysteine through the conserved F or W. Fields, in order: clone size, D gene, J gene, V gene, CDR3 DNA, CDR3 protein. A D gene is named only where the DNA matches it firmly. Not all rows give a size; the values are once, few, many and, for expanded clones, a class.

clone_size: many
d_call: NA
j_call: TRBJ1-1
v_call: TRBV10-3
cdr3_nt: TGTGCCATCAGTGAGTTTGAGGGCCCGAACACTGAAGCTTTCTTT
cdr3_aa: CAISEFEGPNTEAFF

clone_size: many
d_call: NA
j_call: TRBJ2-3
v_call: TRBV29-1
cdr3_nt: TGCAGCGTTGAAGATCCTGGGCCCAGCACAGATACGCAGTATTTT
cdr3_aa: CSVEDPGPSTDTQYF

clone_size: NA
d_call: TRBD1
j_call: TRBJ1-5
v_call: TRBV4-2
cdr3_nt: TGTGCCAGCAGCCAAGATGCAGGGGGACAGCCCCAGCATTTT
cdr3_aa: CASSQDAGGQPQHF

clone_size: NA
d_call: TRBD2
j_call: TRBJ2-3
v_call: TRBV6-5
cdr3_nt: TGTGCCAGCAGTTACTTAGCGGGGGCGCGAGATACGCAGTATTTT
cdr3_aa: CASSYLAGARDTQYF

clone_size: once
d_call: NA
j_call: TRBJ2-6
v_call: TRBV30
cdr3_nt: TGTGCCTGCCCGACTTGGGGACGTCATCGATCCGGGGCCAACGTCCTGACTTTC
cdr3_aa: CACPTWGRHRSGANVLTF

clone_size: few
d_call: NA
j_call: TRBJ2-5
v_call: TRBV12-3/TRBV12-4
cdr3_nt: TGTGCCAGCAGTTTAACTAGGGGGGAGACCCAGTACTTC
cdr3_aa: CASSLTRGETQYF

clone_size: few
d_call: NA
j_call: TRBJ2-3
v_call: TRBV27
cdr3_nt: TGTGCCAGCAGTTTATCCCCCGTGTCGGCTAGCACAGATACGCAGTATTTT
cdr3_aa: CASSLSPVSASTDTQYF

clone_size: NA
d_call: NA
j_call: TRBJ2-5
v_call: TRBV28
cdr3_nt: TGTGCCAGCAGTTTAACGACTGAAGAGACCCAGTACTTC
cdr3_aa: CASSLTTEETQYF

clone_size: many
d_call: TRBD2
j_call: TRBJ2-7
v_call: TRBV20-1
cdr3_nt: TGCAGTGCTAGGGGACTAGCGTCCTACGAGCAGTACTTC
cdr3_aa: CSARGLASYEQYF

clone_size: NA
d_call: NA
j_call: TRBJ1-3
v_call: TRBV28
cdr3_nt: TGTGCCAGCAGTTTAACGGCCGGGGTCGGAAACACCATATATTTT
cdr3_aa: CASSLTAGVGNTIYF

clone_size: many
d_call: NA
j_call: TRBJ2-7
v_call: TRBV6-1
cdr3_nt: TGTGCCAGCAGTCCGGGGCCCTCCTACGAGCAGTACTTC
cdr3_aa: CASSPGPSYEQYF

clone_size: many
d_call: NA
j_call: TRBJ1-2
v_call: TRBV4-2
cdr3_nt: TGTGCCAGCAGCCAAGCCAACAGTGTCAACTATGGCTACACCTTC
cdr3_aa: CASSQANSVNYGYTF

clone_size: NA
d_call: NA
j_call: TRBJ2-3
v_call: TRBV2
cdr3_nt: TGTGCCAGCAGCCCGTTAGGAGTTGGCACAGATACGCAGTATTTT
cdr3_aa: CASSPLGVGTDTQYF

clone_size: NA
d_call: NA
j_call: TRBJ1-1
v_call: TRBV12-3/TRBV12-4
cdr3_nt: TGTGCCAGCAAGGAGGGGCTTGGGTACACTGAAGCTTTCTTT
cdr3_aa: CASKEGLGYTEAFF

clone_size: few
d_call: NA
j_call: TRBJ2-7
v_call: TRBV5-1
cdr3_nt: TGCGCCAGCAGCTTGGCCGGGGGGCGCGACGAGCAGTACTTC
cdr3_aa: CASSLAGGRDEQYF

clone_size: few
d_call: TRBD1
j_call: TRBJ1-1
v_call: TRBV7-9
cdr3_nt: TGTGCCAGCAGCCCCCGACCCGACAGGGCTGAAGCTTTCTTT
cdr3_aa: CASSPRPDRAEAFF

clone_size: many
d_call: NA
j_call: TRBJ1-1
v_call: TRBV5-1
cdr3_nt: TGCGCCAGCAGTGGGGGGGTGATCACTGAAGCTTTCTTT
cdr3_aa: CASSGGVITEAFF

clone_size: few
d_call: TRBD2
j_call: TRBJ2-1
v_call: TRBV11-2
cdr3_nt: TGTGCCAGCAGCTCTTTAGCGGGGGGATACTACAATGAGCAGTTCTTC
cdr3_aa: CASSSLAGGYYNEQFF

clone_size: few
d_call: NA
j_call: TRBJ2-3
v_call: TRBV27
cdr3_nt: TGTGCCAGCAGTTTATACCTAGTAAAAGGAGACACAGATACGCAGTATTTT
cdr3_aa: CASSLYLVKGDTDTQYF

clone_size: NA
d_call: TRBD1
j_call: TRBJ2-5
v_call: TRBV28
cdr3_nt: TGTGCCAGCATTCCGGGACAGGGACGGTTGGAGACCCAGTACTTC
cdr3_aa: CASIPGQGRLETQYF

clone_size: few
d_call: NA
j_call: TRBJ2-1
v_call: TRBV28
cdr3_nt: TGTGCCAGCAGTTTAACGAGGCAGGGGGGGAATGAGCAGTTCTTC
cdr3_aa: CASSLTRQGGNEQFF

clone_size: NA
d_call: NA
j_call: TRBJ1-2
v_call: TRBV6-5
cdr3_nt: TGTGCCAGCAGTTACTCGATCCAGTCAGGGTATGGCTACACCTTC
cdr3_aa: CASSYSIQSGYGYTF

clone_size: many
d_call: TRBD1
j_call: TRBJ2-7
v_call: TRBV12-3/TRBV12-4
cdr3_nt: TGTGCCAGCAGCCACAGGGGTTCGGACGAGCAGTACTTC
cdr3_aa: CASSHRGSDEQYF

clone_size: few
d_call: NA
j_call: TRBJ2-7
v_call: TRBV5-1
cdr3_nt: TGCGCCAGCAGTTTTTCGGCTCTCTACGAGCAGTACTTC
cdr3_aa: CASSFSALYEQYF

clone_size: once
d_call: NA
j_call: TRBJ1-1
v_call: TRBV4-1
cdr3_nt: TGCGCCAGCAGCCAAATTTTGTCTCTGATGAACACTGAAGCTTTCTTT
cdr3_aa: CASSQILSLMNTEAFF

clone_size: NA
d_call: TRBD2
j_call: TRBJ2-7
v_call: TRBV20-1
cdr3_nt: TGCAGTGCTATCAGCGGGAAGTCCTACGAGCAGTACTTC
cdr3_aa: CSAISGKSYEQYF

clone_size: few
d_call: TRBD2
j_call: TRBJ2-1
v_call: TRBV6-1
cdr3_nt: TGTGCCAGCAGTGCGCCGACTAGCGGGGCCTACAATGAGCAGTTCTTC
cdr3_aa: CASSAPTSGAYNEQFF

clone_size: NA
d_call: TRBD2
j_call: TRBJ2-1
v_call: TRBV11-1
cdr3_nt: TGTGCCACGCGGGAGGGCCTGTACAATGAGCAGTTCTTC
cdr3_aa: CATREGLYNEQFF

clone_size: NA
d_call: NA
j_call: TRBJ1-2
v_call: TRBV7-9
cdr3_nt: TGTGCCAGCAGCTTTGGACCCCCGGGGCCCCATGGCTACACCTTC
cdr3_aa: CASSFGPPGPHGYTF

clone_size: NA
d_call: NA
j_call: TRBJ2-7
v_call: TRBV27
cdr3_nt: TGTGCCAGCAGTTTTTCTCGCCCTCCTCCATACGAGCAGTACTTC
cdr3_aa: CASSFSRPPPYEQYF

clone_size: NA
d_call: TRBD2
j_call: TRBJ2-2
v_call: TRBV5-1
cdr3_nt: TGCGCCAGCAGCGTAAGACTAGCGGGGGGATACACCGGGGAGCTGTTTTTT
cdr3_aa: CASSVRLAGGYTGELFF

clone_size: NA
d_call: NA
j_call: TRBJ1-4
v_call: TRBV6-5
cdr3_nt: TGTGCCAGCAGTTACTCCTCGGCGGGGGACGAAAAACTGTTTTTT
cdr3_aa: CASSYSSAGDEKLFF

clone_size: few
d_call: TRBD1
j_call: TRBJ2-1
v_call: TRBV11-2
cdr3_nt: TGTGCCAGCAGCTTAACCGTCAACCCTGGACAGGGGGCAGGGAATGAGCAGTTCTTC
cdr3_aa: CASSLTVNPGQGAGNEQFF

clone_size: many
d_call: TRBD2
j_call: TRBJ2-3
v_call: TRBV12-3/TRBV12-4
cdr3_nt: TGTGCCAGCACCAACAATGGACGGGACTATACAGATACGCAGTATTTT
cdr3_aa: CASTNNGRDYTDTQYF

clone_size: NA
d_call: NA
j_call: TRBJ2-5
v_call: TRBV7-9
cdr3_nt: TGTGCCAGCACCTCCGGGGCCCAAGAGACCCAGTACTTC
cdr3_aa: CASTSGAQETQYF

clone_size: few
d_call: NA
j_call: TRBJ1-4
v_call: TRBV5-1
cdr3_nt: TGCGCCAGCAGTTCGAATGAAAAACTGTTTTTT
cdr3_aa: CASSSNEKLFF

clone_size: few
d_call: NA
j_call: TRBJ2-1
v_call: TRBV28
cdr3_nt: TGTGCCAGCAGTTCTGAGGGGGAGGTTGACGATGAGCAGTTCTTC
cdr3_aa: CASSSEGEVDDEQFF

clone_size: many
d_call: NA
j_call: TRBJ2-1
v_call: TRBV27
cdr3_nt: TGTGCCAGCAGTTTTGATGGGGAAGTGCTTGAGCAGTTCTTC
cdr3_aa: CASSFDGEVLEQFF

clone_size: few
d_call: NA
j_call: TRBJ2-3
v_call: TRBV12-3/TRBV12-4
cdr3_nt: TGTGCCAGCAGTTTCGGTAGCGCGGATACGCAGTATTTT
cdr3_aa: CASSFGSADTQYF

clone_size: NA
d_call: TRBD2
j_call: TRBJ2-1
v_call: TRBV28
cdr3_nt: TGTGCCAGCAGGTTGCCTAGCGGGGTCAATGAGCAGTTCTTC
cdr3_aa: CASRLPSGVNEQFF

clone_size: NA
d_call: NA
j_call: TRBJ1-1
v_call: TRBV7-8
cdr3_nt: TGTGCCAGCAGCTTAGAGCAGGCCATTTGGACTGAAGCTTTCTTT
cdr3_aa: CASSLEQAIWTEAFF

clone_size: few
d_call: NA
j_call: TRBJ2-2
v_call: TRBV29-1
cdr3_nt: TGCAGCGTGATCGGGACCTCCCCCGGGGAGCTGTTTTTT
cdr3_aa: CSVIGTSPGELFF

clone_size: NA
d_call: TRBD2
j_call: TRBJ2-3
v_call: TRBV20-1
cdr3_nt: TGCAGTGCTGGGGATAGCGGGGGCCCCCTTAGCACAGATACGCAGTATTTT
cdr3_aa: CSAGDSGGPLSTDTQYF

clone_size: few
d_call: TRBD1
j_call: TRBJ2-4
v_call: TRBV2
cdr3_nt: TGTGCCAGCAGTGAAGCGTCGACAGGGGTCAAAAACATTCAGTACTTC
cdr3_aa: CASSEASTGVKNIQYF

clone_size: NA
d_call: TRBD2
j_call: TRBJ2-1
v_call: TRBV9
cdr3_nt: TGTGCCAGCAGGGCTAGCGGGGGGCCCTACAATGAGCAGTTCTTC
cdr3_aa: CASRASGGPYNEQFF

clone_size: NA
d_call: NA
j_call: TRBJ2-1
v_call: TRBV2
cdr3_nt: TGTGCCAGCAGTCGAGACGGAACCAATGAGCAGTTCTTC
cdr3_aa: CASSRDGTNEQFF

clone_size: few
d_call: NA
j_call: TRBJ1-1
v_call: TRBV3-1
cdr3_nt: TGTGCCAGTGGAAGGGAGCCCGAAGCTTTCTTT
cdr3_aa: CASGREPEAFF

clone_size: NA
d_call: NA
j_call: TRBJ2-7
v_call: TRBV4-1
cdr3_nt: TGCGCCAGCAGCCAGTACCGAACGGCCTACGAGCAGTACTTC
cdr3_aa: CASSQYRTAYEQYF

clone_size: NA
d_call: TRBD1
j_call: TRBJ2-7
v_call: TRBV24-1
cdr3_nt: TGTGCCACCGGGACAGACTACGAGCAGTACTTC
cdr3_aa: CATGTDYEQYF

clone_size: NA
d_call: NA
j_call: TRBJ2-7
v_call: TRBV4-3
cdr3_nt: TGCGCCAGCAGCCAAGTATTTTGGCAGAATCATTACGAGCAGTACTTC
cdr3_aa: CASSQVFWQNHYEQYF

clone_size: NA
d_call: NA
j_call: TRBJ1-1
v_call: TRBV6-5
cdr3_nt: TGTGCCAGAAGTTACTCGTTTAGCACTGAAGCTTTCTTT
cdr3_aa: CARSYSFSTEAFF

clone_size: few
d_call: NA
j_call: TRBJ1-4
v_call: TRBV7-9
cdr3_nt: TGTGCCAGCAGCTTTTATTTGGCGCCAGAAAAACTGTTTTTT
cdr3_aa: CASSFYLAPEKLFF